The clone carrying this TCR beta chain was seen a few times. Its antigen is not known. Trimming cost V 3 bases and J 4 bases, with 10 bases left between them. The CDR3 extends over 14 amino acids. This sample stems from a study of T-cell reconstitution after alpha-beta-depleted transplantation in children. The authors prepared the TCRbeta library with unique molecular identifiers. MiXCR, applied by TCRdb to the PCR reads, yields one record per CDR3 protein. The sample holds 120,000 or so distinct CDR3 sequences, more than 20% seen once. Study observations and caveats: At around two months after transplant, the alpha-beta T cells were reportedly derived from several hundred expanded clones that came from non-depleted graft cells.

V is TRBV12-3 or TRBV12-4 and J is TRBJ1-3; maybe TRBD1 (6 bases). This TCR was sampled from a male patient between 2 and 9 years old who had a stem cell transplant for chronic granulomatous disease, so the T cells may come from the graft donor. The sample here was PBMCs, mostly from graft donor cells, taken 180 days after TCRalphabeta/CD19-depleted stem cell transplant. The CDR3 bases are TGTGCCAGCAGTTTCACAGGGAAAGGAAACACCATATATTTT. Translating it yields CASSFTGKGNTIYF.